The sequence of this T cell receptor beta chain was determined in a study of cytomegalovirus exposure and HLA in healthy donors. General observations from the study: For most TCR beta V segments, an earlier analysis put the productive rate at about 87% or about 30% of the time. Most TCR sequences proved rare, with some public TCRs found in many donors.

The PCR had 60 Vbeta and 13 Jbeta primers. The assay was immunoSEQ multiplex PCR, and TCRdb's table has in-frame clones only and misses some. There are some 130,000 clones in the sample; approximately 74% occur only once, and about 7.3% lies in the top ten. On this clone itself: Its antigen remains unknown.

V shed 5 bases and J shed 0 bases, with 22 bases lying between them. This CDR3 spans 18 amino acids. In germline, CDR1 is MDHEN, CDR2 SYDVKM. The TCR was taken from a male donor in good health and CMV-seronegative. The chain links TRBV28 to TRBJ1-1; possibly TRBD1 for D (6 bases). Specimen: PBMCs. CDR3 protein: CASSPHPIGQYMNTEAFF. DNA of the CDR3: TGTGCCAGCAGTCCGCACCCCATCGGACAGTACATGAACACTGAAGCTTTCTTT.